Listed here are 25 T cell receptor beta chains from one sample, sequenced in a study of cytomegalovirus exposure and HLA in healthy donors. PCR used 60 Vbeta primers and 13 Jbeta primers. Sequenced by immunoSEQ multiplex PCR; TCRdb stores in-frame clones only, minus some. This sample has under 140,000 clones, with roughly three quarters found just once. Material for sequencing was PBMCs. These receptors were obtained from a man aged 25-40 years in good health and CMV-seropositive.

The chain couples TRBV7-9 to TRBJ2-1; 8 bases map to TRBD1. CDR3 length equals 15 residues. Germline CDR1 SEHNR, CDR2 FQNEAQ (reference sequence). V shed 5 bases, J shed 14 bases, and the junction held 17 bases outside the gene matches. CDR3 loop: CASSPGKTGGSGKFF. The DNA of the CDR3 is TGTGCCAGCAGCCCAGGGAAAACAGGGGGGTCCGGGAAGTTCTTC.

The J gene is TRBJ2-2, the V gene TRBV6-5, with 9 bases lining up with TRBD1. The CDR3 covers 15 residues. The trim removed 5 bases at V and 3 bases at J, leaving 4 bases unmatched. Germline V gives CDR1 MNHEY, CDR2 SVGAGI. CDR3 coding DNA: TGTGCCAGCAGTCTGACAGGGGGGTACACCGGGGAGCTGTTTTTT. Its protein is CASSLTGGYTGELFF.

This chain links TRBV7-9 with TRBJ2-3, with TRBD2 as a possible D gene (5 bases). Germline CDR1 is SEHNR and CDR2 is FQNEAQ (reference sequence). V lost 4 bases to trimming and J lost 2 bases, with 16 bases between them. CDR3 length: 16 residues. Here the CDR3 reads CASSSPSGETTDTQYF. For the CDR3, the DNA is TGTGCCAGCAGCTCACCTTCCGGGGAAACCACAGATACGCAGTATTTT.

Remarks on this clone: A read error may produce the germline difference seen at one junction end. V and J are TRBV6-5 and TRBJ1-1, with TRBD1 identical over 8 bases. CDR3 length: 12 amino acids. Per germline, CDR1 MNHEY and CDR2 SVGAGI. The CDR3 spells CTSRNRGTEAFF. The CDR3, as DNA: TGTACCAGCAGAAACAGGGGGACTGAAGCTTTCTTT.

V usage is TRBV11-2 and J usage is TRBJ1-6, with D hard to call. The CDR3 loop spans 12 amino acids. Deletions cut 4 bases from V and 9 bases from J, with 7 bases between. Germline CDR1 and CDR2: SGHAT and FQNNGV. Written as DNA, the CDR3 is TGTGCCAGCAGCTACAATTTTTCACCCCTCCACTTT. The encoded protein is CASSYNFSPLHF.

V is TRBV25-1 and J is TRBJ2-5; 8 positions match TRBD2. From germline, CDR1 is MGHDK and CDR2 SYGVNS. The trim removed 4 bases at V and 5 bases at J, leaving 6 bases unmatched. This CDR3 is 14 amino acids long. The CDR3 region is CASSAGGAGETQYF. CDR3 bases: TGTGCCAGCAGTGCCGGGGGGGCAGGGGAGACCCAGTACTTC.

The chain joins TRBV19 to TRBJ2-3; 7 bases line up with TRBD1. The germline CDR1 and CDR2 sequences are LNHDA and SQIVND (reference sequence). The J segment lost 1 base and the V segment lost 5 bases, leaving 6 bases of the junction unmatched. The CDR3 loop spans 15 amino acids. CDR3 residues: CASSAGGFGTDTQYF. The CDR3, as DNA: TGTGCCAGTAGTGCAGGGGGATTTGGCACAGATACGCAGTATTTT.

The V gene is TRBV7-3, the J gene TRBJ2-2; perhaps TRBD2 as D (6 bases). Looked up from germline, CDR1 is SGHTA and CDR2 is FQGTGA. The CDR3 covers 18 residues. Trimming removed 5 bases at V and 5 bases at J, with 24 bases between. The CDR3 here is CASSPVGGVGARTGELFF. CDR3 bases: TGTGCCAGCAGCCCGGTCGGAGGGGTAGGGGCGAGGACCGGGGAGCTGTTTTTT.

The chain couples TRBV7-2 to TRBJ2-1, with D possibly TRBD1 on 5 matching bases. The CDR3 sequence is 15 residues long. V was cut by 1 base and J by 7 bases, with 14 bases left in between. CDR1 and CDR2 (germline): SGHTA, FQGNSA. Here the CDR3 DNA reads TGTGCCAGCAGCTTAGAGGCAGGGTGGCGGAATGAGCAGTTCTTC. Translation: CASSLEAGWRNEQFF. Using reference TRBV7-2 and TRBJ2-1 for the parts outside the CDR3, the full variable domain is GAGVSQSPSNKVTEKGKDVELRCDPISGHTALYWYRQSLGQGLEFLIYFQGNSAPDKSGLPSDRFSAERTGGSVSTLTIQRTQQEDSAVYLCASSLEAGWRNEQFFGPGTRLTVL.

The chain is built from TRBV14 and TRBJ1-2, with a possible D match to TRBD1 (5 bases). The CDR3 totals 14 residues. The germline V gene has CDR1 SGHDN and CDR2 FVKESK. V dropped 2 bases and J dropped 4 bases, with 11 bases sitting between them. The CDR3 DNA follows: TGTGCCAGCAGCCAACAAGGGGCAGGCTATGGCTACACCTTC. Translating gives CASSQQGAGYGYTF.

The gene calls are TRBV19 and TRBJ1-2; TRBD1 matches 12 bases. The CDR3 extends over 16 amino acids. The germline V gene has CDR1 LNHDA and CDR2 SQIVND (reference sequence). V shed 3 bases, J shed 8 bases, and the junction held 10 bases outside the gene matches. CDR3 residues: CASSMYGGQGAQGYTF. The CDR3 DNA reads as TGTGCCAGTAGTATGTATGGGGGACAGGGGGCGCAAGGCTACACCTTC.

V and J are TRBV27 and TRBJ2-7; weak D call: TRBD2 (5 bases). Trimming shortened V by 5 bases and J by 2 bases, and 16 bases separated the two germline ends. CDR3 length: 15 amino acids. Per germline, CDR1 MNHEY and CDR2 SMNVEV (reference sequence). CDR3 sequence (DNA): TGTGCCAGCAGTCTACTCCCCGGGGAAACCTACGAGCAGTACTTC. Protein sequence: CASSLLPGETYEQYF.

The rearrangement joins TRBV5-4 to TRBJ2-5; D may be TRBD1 (6 bases). With 3 bases removed from V and 3 bases from J, the gap between germline ends came to 15 bases. CDR3 length: 15 residues. Germline V gene data show CDR1 as SGHNT and CDR2 as YYREEE (reference sequence). CDR3: CASSSAPSGEETQYF. The CDR3 DNA sequence: TGTGCCAGCAGCTCCGCCCCGTCAGGGGAAGAGACCCAGTACTTC. The whole variable domain, remainder taken from reference TRBV5-4 and TRBJ2-5, is ETGVTQSPTHLIKTRGQQVTLRCSSQSGHNTVSWYQQALGQGPQFIFQYYREEENGRGNFPPRFSGLQFPNYSSELNVNALELDDSALYLCASSSAPSGEETQYFGPGTRLLVL.

The CDR3 sequence is CASRGQGDRGEAFF. The CDR3 DNA reads TGTGCCAGTAGGGGACAGGGGGACCGAGGTGAAGCTTTCTTT. V is TRBV19 and J is TRBJ1-1, with 11 bases that match TRBD1. The CDR3 runs to 14 residues. Germline V gene sequence: CDR1 LNHDA, CDR2 SQIVND (reference sequence). J lost 7 bases, V lost 6 bases, and 7 bases had no gene match.

CDR3 amino acids: CSAPRGGGYTF. CDR3 DNA: TGCAGTGCCCCTAGGGGGGGCGGTTACACCTTC. V is TRBV20-1 and J is TRBJ1-2; tentatively, D is TRBD1 (6 bases). Germline loops: CDR1 DFQATT, CDR2 SNEGSKA (reference sequence). Between the trimmed V and J ends, which lost 6 bases and 11 bases, there was a span of 16 bases. This CDR3 has 11 residues.

V and J are TRBV4-3 and TRBJ2-7; 8 bases are a match to TRBD1. This CDR3 has 19 amino acids. Trimming cost V 0 bases and J 3 bases; bases outside gene matches: 16. The germline V gene has CDR1 LGHNA and CDR2 YSLEER. The CDR3 sequence is CASSQDSHRGYEMYYEQYF. CDR3 coding DNA: TGCGCCAGCAGCCAAGATAGTCACAGGGGGTATGAAATGTACTACGAGCAGTACTTC.

The chain employs TRBV21-1 and TRBJ2-7; TRBD1, the table's D call, was not compared with the DNA. TRBV21-1 is labeled a pseudogene. The CDR3 extends over 18 amino acids. CDR3 nucleotide sequence: TGTGCCAGCAGCAAAGGCTGGTGGAAAACAGTGCCTTCCTACGAGCAGTACTTC. Protein product: CASSKGWWKTVPSYEQYF.

CDR3 region: CAISDGGAANEKLFF. In DNA form, the CDR3 reads TGTGCCATCAGCGACGGGGGGGCGGCTAATGAAAAACTGTTTTTT. The V and J genes are TRBV10-3 and TRBJ1-4; tentatively, D is TRBD1 (6 bases). The CDR3 is 15 residues long. The germline V gene has CDR1 ENHRY and CDR2 SYGVKD. The V gene lost 6 bases and the J gene lost 3 bases, with 14 bases spanning the gap.

This chain connects TRBV5-1 to TRBJ1-1; TRBD1 might be the D (5 bases). V lost 2 bases and J 0 bases, leaving 8 bases between the germline ends. CDR1 is SGHRS, CDR2 YFSETQ, per germline. The CDR3 runs to 14 residues. CDR3 in amino acids: CASSFPGMNTEAFF. CDR3 sequence (DNA): TGCGCCAGCAGCTTTCCAGGGATGAACACTGAAGCTTTCTTT.

This chain connects TRBV11-3 to TRBJ2-3; weak D call: TRBD2 (7 bases). The CDR3 is 17 residues long. The V gene lost 7 bases and the J gene lost 1 base, with 21 bases spanning the gap. Per the germline V gene, CDR1 is SGHNT and CDR2 is YENEEA. The CDR3 DNA follows: TGTGCCAGCACCCAAACGGGGGGCCGGACAGGCACAGATACGCAGTATTTT. This gives the protein CASTQTGGRTGTDTQYF.

The rearrangement links TRBV10-3 to TRBJ2-2; no firm D call. The ends were cut back, 7 bases at V and 5 bases at J, with 14 bases in the middle. The CDR3 sequence is 14 residues long. Germline values: CDR1 ENHRY, CDR2 SYGVKD. The CDR3 reads CAIKASKGTGELFF. CDR3 sequence (DNA): TGTGCCATCAAAGCGTCCAAAGGTACCGGGGAGCTGTTTTTT.

This chain joins TRBV27 and TRBJ2-7; 9 bases are a match to TRBD2. In germline, CDR1 is MNHEY, CDR2 SMNVEV (reference sequence). J was trimmed by 3 bases and V by 5 bases; bases with no gene match: 8. The CDR3 loop spans 15 amino acids. CDR3 residues: CASSISSGGIYEQYF. The CDR3 DNA reads TGTGCCAGCAGTATCTCAAGCGGGGGGATCTACGAGCAGTACTTC.

V and J are TRBV5-4 and TRBJ2-1; D unresolved. The CDR3 sequence is 14 residues long. V was pared by 4 bases and J by 5 bases, with 13 bases between. CDR1 and CDR2 from the germline V gene are SGHNT and YYREEE (reference sequence). The CDR3 coding sequence is TGTGCCAGCAGCCTTGGTGAGCAGGACAATGAGCAGTTCTTC. As protein: CASSLGEQDNEQFF.

Judged by abundance, this clone is large (0.1 to 1%). CDR3 in DNA: TGTGCCAGCAGCCCGGGTCTCCTCAGATCAACTAATGAAAAACTGTTTTTT. This gives the protein CASSPGLLRSTNEKLFF. The chain has TRBV5-5 and TRBJ1-4; D gene unclear. The CDR3 contains 17 residues. V lost 4 bases to trimming and J lost 0 bases, with 16 bases between them. The V gene's germline CDR1 is SGHKS and CDR2 YYEKEE (reference sequence).

The gene calls are TRBV27 and TRBJ2-3, with D possibly matching TRBD2 (5 bases). Trimming pared 4 bases from V and 3 bases from J, leaving 14 bases between. CDR3 size: 15 residues. Germline V gene lookup returns CDR1 MNHEY and CDR2 SMNVEV (reference sequence). CDR3 protein: CASSSGLVRTDTQYF. For the CDR3, the DNA is TGTGCCAGCAGTTCCGGACTGGTCAGGACAGATACGCAGTATTTT.